These 9 T cell receptor beta chains were sequenced from one sample in a study of cytomegalovirus exposure and HLA in healthy donors (TCRdb year 2017). The protocol used for the library was the immunoSEQ multiplex PCR assay. The table was pulled from immuneACCESS by TCRdb, which kept in-frame rearrangements only. Such tables lose some clones; where checked, under half of the loss comes from unresolved V genes, and the rest has no known cause. In this sample the table shows some 250,000 clones, approximately 83% of which occur a single time. The top ten clones comprise roughly 1.2% of the sample. Sequences were obtained from PBMCs. These receptors were taken from a woman in her 30s in good health and CMV-seropositive.

The chain couples TRBV28 to TRBJ2-2, with 7 bases aligning to TRBD1. V lost 3 bases and J lost 4; bases outside the gene matches: 8. CDR3 length: 16 amino acids. CDR1 MDHEN and CDR2 SYDVKM come from the germline V gene. The CDR3 here is CASSFRGGRGTGELFF. The CDR3 DNA sequence: TGTGCCAGCAGTTTTCGAGGGGGCCGGGGCACCGGGGAGCTGTTTTTT.

This chain connects TRBV4-1 to TRBJ2-1, with 10 bases aligning to TRBD2. The germline CDR1 and CDR2 sequences are MGHRA and YSYEKL. The CDR3 has 15 amino acids. V trimming: 4 bases; J trimming: 9 bases; junction bases outside the gene matches: 9. The DNA of the CDR3 is TGCGCCAGCAGCCGATTACCCTCTAGCGGGAGTGAGCAGTTCTTC. This codes for CASSRLPSSGSEQFF.

The chain joins TRBV15 to TRBJ1-1; D may be TRBD1 (6 bases). Germline V gives CDR1 LNHNV, CDR2 YYDKDF (reference sequence). Trimming shortened V by 6 bases and J by 0 bases, and 8 bases separated the two germline ends. The CDR3 extends over 13 amino acids. CDR3 protein: CATRNRVNTEAFF. The CDR3 DNA reads TGTGCCACCAGAAACAGGGTGAACACTGAAGCTTTCTTT. The full variable domain, rest sourced from reference TRBV15 and TRBJ1-1, is DAMVIQNPRYQVTQFGKPVTLSCSQTLNHNVMYWYQQKSSQAPKLLFHYYDKDFNNEADTPDNFQSRRPNTSFCFLDIRSPGLGDTAMYLCATRNRVNTEAFFGQGTRLTVV.

The V gene is TRBV5-1, the J gene TRBJ2-1; TRBD2 might be the D (5 bases). The CDR3 is made up of 12 amino acids. CDR1 SGHRS and CDR2 YFSETQ come from the germline V gene. Trimming removed 4 bases from V and 9 bases from J, with 11 bases in between. DNA of the CDR3: TGCGCCAGCAGCCCCGGGGTCCCTGAGCAGTTCTTC. Its protein is CASSPGVPEQFF.

This chain uses TRBV28 with TRBJ2-5, with no clear D. V lost 3 bases, J lost 1 base, and 12 bases lay in between. The germline V gene has CDR1 MDHEN and CDR2 SYDVKM. The CDR3 is 15 amino acids. This CDR3 is CASSFAMRIQETQYF. CDR3 DNA sequence: TGTGCCAGCAGTTTTGCGATGCGGATCCAAGAGACCCAGTACTTC. The whole variable domain, remainder taken from reference TRBV28 and TRBJ2-5, is DVKVTQSSRYLVKRTGEKVFLECVQDMDHENMFWYRQDPGLGLRLIYFSYDVKMKEKGDIPEGYSVSREKKERFSLILESASTNQTSMYLCASSFAMRIQETQYFGPGTRLLVL.

In the case of this clone: Other nucleotide sequences from this sample produce the same CDR3. V and J are TRBV9 and TRBJ2-1; the match to TRBD2 covers 13 bases. The V segment lost 5 bases and the J segment 3 bases; nucleotides outside the gene matches: 2. From germline, CDR1 is SGDLS and CDR2 YYNGEE. CDR3 size: 15 residues. CDR3 sequence (DNA): TGTGCCAGCAGTGGGACTAGCGGGGACTACAATGAGCAGTTCTTC. Encoded protein: CASSGTSGDYNEQFF. Full variable domain (remainder filled in from reference TRBV9 and TRBJ2-1): DSGVTQTPKHLITATGQRVTLRCSPRSGDLSVYWYQQSLDQGLQFLIQYYNGEERAKGNILERFSAQQFPDLHSELNLSSLELGDSALYFCASSGTSGDYNEQFFGPGTRLTVL.

V is TRBV11-3 and J is TRBJ1-1; 8 bases map to TRBD1. Germline CDR1 is SGHNT and CDR2 is YENEEA. CDR3 length: 15 residues. V lost 5 bases, J lost 5 bases, and 10 bases stayed unmatched. The CDR3 spells CASSPWEQGGTEAFF. In DNA form, the CDR3 reads TGTGCCAGCAGCCCGTGGGAACAGGGGGGGACTGAAGCTTTCTTT.

The table lists this clone with many counts. The DNA of the CDR3 is TGTGCCTGGAGTGTCTTGGATACGCAGTATTTT. Its protein product is CAWSVLDTQYF. The chain combines TRBV30 with TRBJ2-3; D is unresolved. Germline CDR1 GTSNPN, CDR2 SVGIG (reference sequence). The CDR3 length is 11 residues. Between the trimmed V and J ends, which lost 0 bases and 6 bases, there was a span of 4 bases.

The chain links TRBV2 to TRBJ2-3, with D unclear. The V end lost 8 bases, the J end lost 2 bases, and 11 bases lay between the germline ends. Germline loops: CDR1 SNHLY, CDR2 FYNNEI. The CDR3 runs 13 residues. CDR3 sequence reads: CASCLESTDTQYF. CDR3 in DNA: TGTGCCAGCTGCCTGGAGTCCACAGATACGCAGTATTTT.